Shown below are 22 T cell receptor beta chains from a single sample sequenced in a study of blood T cell repertoires in COVID-19. The data were produced by immunoSEQ multiplex PCR, yet TCRdb's version contains in-frame clones alone and is incomplete. The data contain 140,000 to 150,000 clones, roughly 84% of them singletons. Sequencing used PBMCs or T cells enriched from blood (not recorded which). These receptor sequences come from a woman aged 45 to 65 who had been exposed to COVID-19.

The rearrangement links TRBV2 to TRBJ1-1; TRBD1 is a possible D gene (5 bases). Trimming removed 8 bases from V and 3 bases from J, with 10 bases in between. The CDR3 spans 12 residues. The germline gives CDR1 SNHLY, CDR2 FYNNEI. CDR3 residues: CASSPRDTEAFF. The CDR3 DNA follows: TGTGCCAGCTCCCCCAGGGACACTGAAGCTTTCTTT.

The rearrangement joins TRBV4-2 to TRBJ2-6, with a possible D match to TRBD1 (5 bases). Deletions cut 0 bases from V and 0 bases from J, with 6 bases between. CDR1 and CDR2 (germline): LGHNA, YNFKEQ. This CDR3 comprises 16 residues. Here the CDR3 DNA reads TGTGCCAGCAGCCAAGATCAGGGCTCTGGGGCCAACGTCCTGACTTTC. This codes for CASSQDQGSGANVLTF.

This clone was counted many times. Other DNA sequences from this sample encode an identical CDR3 as well. This chain connects TRBV7-9 to TRBJ1-3, with 7 bases that match TRBD1. J was trimmed by 4 bases and V by 3 bases; bases with no gene match: 6. Germline assignment: CDR1 SEHNR and CDR2 FQNEAQ (reference sequence). This CDR3 comprises 15 residues. The CDR3 protein is CASSLEGAQGNTIYF. CDR3 sequence (DNA): TGTGCCAGCAGCTTGGAGGGGGCGCAAGGAAACACCATATATTTT.

This chain connects TRBV15 to TRBJ1-1, with 7 bases lining up with TRBD1. CDR3 length equals 16 residues. V lost 0 bases and J lost 9; bases outside the gene matches: 13. Germline V gene lookup returns CDR1 LNHNV and CDR2 YYDKDF (reference sequence). The CDR3: CATSRDWQREGGQAFF. CDR3 coding DNA: TGTGCCACCAGCAGAGATTGGCAAAGGGAAGGGGGCCAAGCTTTCTTT. The full variable domain, in which reference TRBV15 and TRBJ1-1 provide the parts outside the CDR3, is DAMVIQNPRYQVTQFGKPVTLSCSQTLNHNVMYWYQQKSSQAPKLLFHYYDKDFNNEADTPDNFQSRRPNTSFCFLDIRSPGLGDTAMYLCATSRDWQREGGQAFFGQGTRLTVV.

This CDR3 reads CAWSGQGAQGRTEAFF. CDR3 in DNA: TGTGCCTGGAGTGGACAGGGGGCCCAAGGGCGGACTGAAGCTTTCTTT. The chain joins TRBV30 to TRBJ1-1; 10 bases match TRBD1. J was trimmed by 5 bases and V by 1 base; bases with no gene match: 10. CDR3 size: 16 residues. Germline V gives CDR1 GTSNPN, CDR2 SVGIG (reference sequence).

The chain employs TRBV13 and TRBJ2-5; 14 nucleotides match TRBD2. V shed 3 bases, J shed 5 bases, and the junction held 5 bases outside the gene matches. The CDR3 loop spans 16 amino acids. Germline V gives CDR1 PRHDT, CDR2 FYEKMQ (reference sequence). CDR3 sequence (DNA): TGTGCCAGCAGCTTGACTAGCGGGAGGGCCCGGGAGACCCAGTACTTC. Translation gives CASSLTSGRARETQYF.

The CDR3 DNA reads as TGTGCCAGTAGTACGGGGACAGGGGCCGTCCAAGAGACCCAGTACTTC. Protein product: CASSTGTGAVQETQYF. V usage is TRBV19 and J usage is TRBJ2-5, with 10 bases identical to TRBD1. Trimming removed 4 bases from V and 1 base from J; junction bases left unmatched: 6. The CDR3 extends over 16 amino acids. In germline, CDR1 is LNHDA, CDR2 SQIVND (reference sequence).

This chain joins TRBV18 and TRBJ2-7, with 10 bases fitting TRBD1. The CDR3 loop spans 17 amino acids. V was pared by 2 bases and J by 0 bases, with 7 bases of the junction left unmatched. Germline values: CDR1 KGHSH, CDR2 LQKENI. CDR3 DNA sequence: TGTGCCAGCTCACCAAAGCCGGGACAGGGGAGCTCCTACGAGCAGTACTTC. Its translation: CASSPKPGQGSSYEQYF.

The CDR3 sequence is CASSVGETGHFTTQYF. CDR3 nucleotides: TGTGCCAGCAGCGTAGGGGAGACAGGGCACTTCACAACGCAGTATTTT. The chain carries TRBV9 and TRBJ2-3; the match to TRBD1 covers 7 bases. J gave up 9 bases and V 0 bases, and 13 bases lay outside the gene matches. This CDR3 spans 16 amino acids. Per the germline V gene, CDR1 is SGDLS and CDR2 is YYNGEE.

With respect to this clone: The same CDR3 can be traced to other DNA sequences in this sample. V gene TRBV7-2 combines with J gene TRBJ1-5; the D is unclear. The CDR3 covers 13 residues. The V gene lost 2 bases and the J gene lost 4 bases, with 6 bases spanning the gap. Germline CDR1 is SGHTA and CDR2 is FQGNSA. The CDR3 sequence: CASSLRGNQPQHF. The DNA of the CDR3 is TGTGCCAGCAGCTTACGAGGGAATCAGCCCCAGCATTTT.

The rearrangement joins TRBV19 to TRBJ2-5; D remains unclear. Germline CDR1 and CDR2: LNHDA and SQIVND (reference sequence). The V end was cut by 10 bases, the J end by 5 bases, with 8 bases between. This CDR3 is built from 10 residues. The CDR3: CATGHETQYF. The CDR3, as DNA: TGTGCCACTGGCCATGAGACCCAGTACTTC.

This chain uses TRBV7-6 with TRBJ2-1; D is undetermined. Trimming took off 2 bases at V and 0 bases at J, with 8 bases between the two ends. Germline-derived CDR1 and CDR2 are SGHVS and FNYEAQ. The CDR3 is 15 amino acids. Here the CDR3 reads CASSLSDGSYNEQFF. The CDR3 nucleotides are TGTGCCAGCAGCTTATCAGATGGCTCCTACAATGAGCAGTTCTTC.

This rearrangement joins TRBV15 to TRBJ1-2; TRBD1 matches at 9 bases. The CDR3 is 14 amino acids. The V segment lost 4 bases and the J segment 5 bases; nucleotides outside the gene matches: 5. The germline V gene has CDR1 LNHNV and CDR2 YYDKDF (reference sequence). The CDR3 sequence: CATSKTGGIYGYTF. The CDR3 bases are TGTGCCACCAGCAAGACAGGGGGTATATATGGCTACACCTTC.

This sequence joins TRBV27 and TRBJ1-5; 8 bases match TRBD1. This CDR3 is built from 15 residues. The V and J ends lost 6 bases and 1 base, in that order; junction bases with no gene match: 5. Germline assignment: CDR1 MNHEY and CDR2 SMNVEV (reference sequence). The CDR3 sequence is CASRPRTGSNQPQHF. In nucleotides, the CDR3 is TGTGCCAGCAGGCCTAGGACAGGGAGCAATCAGCCCCAGCATTTT.

The chain recombines TRBV13 with TRBJ1-1; tentatively, D is TRBD1 (6 bases). V was shortened by 8 bases and J by 1 base, with 20 bases between the two germline ends. Germline loops: CDR1 PRHDT, CDR2 FYEKMQ (reference sequence). The CDR3 is made up of 16 amino acids. CDR3 nucleotides: TGTGCCAGCCGACCGGGCGGGGGCGGATGGAACACTGAAGCTTTCTTT. This translates into CASRPGGGGWNTEAFF.

The V call is TRBV6-2 or TRBV6-3, the J call TRBJ2-2, with 13 positions matching TRBD2. The CDR3 contains 16 residues. Germline V gene data show CDR1 as MNHEY and CDR2 as SVGEGT. The J segment lost 7 bases and the V segment lost 5 bases, leaving 7 bases of the junction unmatched. The CDR3 sequence: CASSPTSGRAIGELFF. For the CDR3, the DNA is TGTGCCAGCAGTCCCACTAGCGGGAGGGCCATCGGGGAGCTGTTTTTT.

The chain joins TRBV4-3 to TRBJ2-7; 8 positions match TRBD1. Trimming removed 2 bases from V and 4 bases from J; junction bases left unmatched: 7. Germline V gene lookup returns CDR1 LGHNA and CDR2 YSLEER. The CDR3 runs 15 residues. The CDR3: CASSQTWTGRYEQYF. The CDR3 DNA reads as TGCGCCAGCAGCCAAACTTGGACAGGGAGGTACGAGCAGTACTTC.

This chain joins TRBV29-1 and TRBJ2-2; possible D gene TRBD2, 5 bases. V gave up 5 bases and J gave up 5 bases, with 9 bases separating them. CDR1 SQVTM and CDR2 ANQGSEA come from the germline V gene. The length of the CDR3 is 12 residues. This CDR3 reads CSVSGGTGELFF. CDR3 DNA sequence: TGCAGCGTTTCAGGCGGGACCGGGGAGCTGTTTTTT.

The J gene is TRBJ2-7, the V gene TRBV7-6; TRBD2 matches at 16 bases. CDR3 length: 16 residues. With V trimmed by 5 bases and J by 7 bases, 8 bases remained unmatched. Germline-derived CDR1 and CDR2 are SGHVS and FNYEAQ. CDR3 nucleotides: TGTGCCAGCAGCCTTGGGACTAGCGGGAGGGCCGGGGAGCAGTACTTC. Translation: CASSLGTSGRAGEQYF.

The V gene is TRBV10-3, the J gene TRBJ1-1; D gene ambiguous. V lost 0 bases, J lost 5 bases, and 4 bases lay in between. The CDR3 contains 12 residues. CDR1 is ENHRY and CDR2 is SYGVKD in the germline V gene. The CDR3 spells CAISESRTEAFF. The CDR3 coding sequence is TGTGCCATCAGTGAGTCGAGGACTGAAGCTTTCTTT.

The V call is TRBV6-2 or TRBV6-3, the J call TRBJ2-5; D unresolved. The germline gives CDR1 MNHEY, CDR2 SVGEGT. Trimming removed 2 bases from V and 5 bases from J, with 9 bases in between. The length of the CDR3 is 13 residues. The CDR3 DNA is TGTGCCAGCAGTTACAAGCCCAGGGAGACCCAGTACTTC. Protein: CASSYKPRETQYF.

V gene TRBV9 combines with J gene TRBJ2-2; tentatively, D is TRBD1 (6 bases). The CDR3 covers 17 residues. CDR1 and CDR2 from the germline V gene are SGDLS and YYNGEE. The V end lost 4 bases, the J end lost 2 bases, and 18 bases lay between the germline ends. The CDR3 coding sequence is TGTGCCAGCAGCCCCCCCATGGACAGTGTTAACACCGGGGAGCTGTTTTTT. Its translation is CASSPPMDSVNTGELFF.